These T cell receptor beta chains were read from a single sample in a study of shared clonotypes between healthy human individuals. TCRdb's copy holds only in-frame clones and misses some; the assay was immunoSEQ multiplex PCR. Here the sample spans approximately 2,000,000 clones, 92% being singletons. Sequences were obtained from naive CD4+ T cells from PBMCs. The receptors were gathered from a man younger than 35 in good health. Some clones in this sample may be carry-over from other donors' samples. Both conserved end residues are part of each CDR3. A D gene is named only where the DNA matches it firmly. Clone sizes are given selectively: once, few, many, or a class where the clone is expanded.

d_call	v_call	clone_size	j_call	cdr3_nt	cdr3_aa
NA	TRBV6-5	NA	TRBJ2-5	TGTGCCAGCCGCCGGGACGGGACCCAAGAGACCCAGTACTTC	CASRRDGTQETQYF
NA	TRBV11-3	NA	TRBJ2-1	TGTGCCAGCAGCTTAGTCCCGGGACGGGTCAATGAGCAGTTCTTC	CASSLVPGRVNEQFF
NA	TRBV28	NA	TRBJ1-2	TGTGCCAGCCGCGGGGGTACTACTGGCGGCTACACCTTC	CASRGGTTGGYTF
NA	TRBV21-1	NA	TRBJ2-7	TGTGCCAGCAGCAAAAACGAGACTAGCCGGGTCGAGCAGTACTTC	CASSKNETSRVEQYF
TRBD1	TRBV5-1	once	TRBJ1-2	TGCGCCAGCAGCCCGACAGGGCCTTATGGCTACACCTTC	CASSPTGPYGYTF
NA	TRBV9	NA	TRBJ2-7	TGTGCCAGCAGCGTAGGCGCGGGACAAACCTACGAGCAGTACTTC	CASSVGAGQTYEQYF
NA	TRBV20-1	NA	TRBJ2-1	TGCAGTGCAACCTACAATGAGCAGTTCTTC	CSATYNEQFF
TRBD2	TRBV29-1	once	TRBJ2-5	TGCAGCGTTGAACTAGCGGCAAGGACCCAGTACTTC	CSVELAARTQYF
TRBD1	TRBV6-6	NA	TRBJ2-7	TGTGCCAGCAGGACAGGGGGCGAGCAGTACTTC	CASRTGGEQYF
NA	TRBV11-3	NA	TRBJ2-1	TGTGCCAGCAGCTCTGTAGTCAATGAGCAGTTCTTC	CASSSVVNEQFF
NA	TRBV15	NA	TRBJ2-7	TGTGCCACCAGAATAAAGGCGGGCGAGCAGTACTTC	CATRIKAGEQYF
TRBD1	TRBV15	NA	TRBJ2-1	TGTGCCACCAGCAGAGATAGGGGACAGAGCTACAATGAGCAGTTCTTC	CATSRDRGQSYNEQFF
NA	TRBV15	NA	TRBJ1-1	TGTGCCACCAGCAGAGGGGTCCTTTGGGCTGAAGCTTTCTTT	CATSRGVLWAEAFF
NA	TRBV5-1	NA	TRBJ2-3	TGCGCCAGCAGCCCGGGGACCCCGCCAGATACGCAGTATTTT	CASSPGTPPDTQYF
TRBD1	TRBV5-4	NA	TRBJ1-5	TGTGCCAGCAGCTCCGGAGGGGGCAGGGGGACAGGGAGCAATCAGCCCCAGCATTTT	CASSSGGGRGTGSNQPQHF
NA	TRBV25-1	once	TRBJ1-2	TGTGCCAGCAGCGATAACCGGGGCACGGGCTATGGCTACACCTTC	CASSDNRGTGYGYTF
TRBD2	TRBV7-8	NA	TRBJ2-3	TGTGCCAGCAGCTTAGCAGTCAGGGTGGGGGGGGATACGCAGTATTTT	CASSLAVRVGGDTQYF
NA	TRBV9	once	TRBJ2-7	TGTGCCAGCAGCGTAGGTGGCGGGGCGAGCGAGCAGTACTTC	CASSVGGGASEQYF